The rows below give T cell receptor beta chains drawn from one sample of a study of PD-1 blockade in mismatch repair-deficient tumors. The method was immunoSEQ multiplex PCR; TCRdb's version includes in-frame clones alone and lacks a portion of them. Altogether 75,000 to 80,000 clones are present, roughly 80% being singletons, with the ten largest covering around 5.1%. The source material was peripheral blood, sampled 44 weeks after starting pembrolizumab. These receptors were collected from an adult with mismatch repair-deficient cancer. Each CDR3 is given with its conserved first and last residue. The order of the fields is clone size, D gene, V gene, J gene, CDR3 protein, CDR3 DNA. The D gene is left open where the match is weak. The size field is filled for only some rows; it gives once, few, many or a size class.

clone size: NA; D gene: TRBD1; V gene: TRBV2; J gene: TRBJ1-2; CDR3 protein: CASSDVGTGDYGYTF; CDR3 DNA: TGTGCCAGCAGTGACGTTGGGACAGGAGACTATGGCTACACCTTC
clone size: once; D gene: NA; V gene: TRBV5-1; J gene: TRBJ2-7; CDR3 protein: CASSLGTASGGEQYF; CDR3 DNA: TGCGCCAGCAGCTTGGGTACGGCCTCCGGGGGCGAGCAGTACTTC
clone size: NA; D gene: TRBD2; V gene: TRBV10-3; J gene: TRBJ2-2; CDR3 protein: CAAGAGDSASGELFF; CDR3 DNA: TGTGCCGCCGGTGCGGGGGACTCCGCGTCCGGGGAGCTGTTTTTT
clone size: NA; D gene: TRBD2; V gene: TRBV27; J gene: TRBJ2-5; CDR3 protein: CASSPRGLAGQETQYF; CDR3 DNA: TGTGCCAGCAGCCCTAGGGGACTAGCGGGACAAGAGACCCAGTACTTC
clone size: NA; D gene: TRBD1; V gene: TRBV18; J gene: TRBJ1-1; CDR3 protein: CASSPLQGADTEAFF; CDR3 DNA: TGTGCCAGCTCACCTCTCCAGGGGGCCGACACTGAAGCTTTCTTT
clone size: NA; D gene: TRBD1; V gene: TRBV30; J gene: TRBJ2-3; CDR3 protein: CAWSPGQPDTQYF; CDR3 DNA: TGTGCCTGGAGTCCGGGACAGCCAGATACGCAGTATTTT
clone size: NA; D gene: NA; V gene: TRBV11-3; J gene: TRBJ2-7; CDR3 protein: CASSLTGTYEQYF; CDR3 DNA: TGTGCCAGCAGCTTAACAGGGACTTACGAGCAGTACTTC
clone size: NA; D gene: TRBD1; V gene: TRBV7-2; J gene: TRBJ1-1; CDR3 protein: CASRITGDTEAFF; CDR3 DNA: TGTGCCAGCAGAATTACAGGGGACACTGAAGCTTTCTTT
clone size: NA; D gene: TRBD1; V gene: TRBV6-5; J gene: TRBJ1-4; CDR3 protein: CASSYSGTGFGELFF; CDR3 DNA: TGTGCCAGCAGTTACTCTGGGACAGGGTTCGGGGAACTGTTTTTT
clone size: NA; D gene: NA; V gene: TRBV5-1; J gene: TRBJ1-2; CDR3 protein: CASSLGTGSDGYTF; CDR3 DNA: TGCGCCAGCAGCTTGGGCACAGGATCGGACGGCTACACCTTC
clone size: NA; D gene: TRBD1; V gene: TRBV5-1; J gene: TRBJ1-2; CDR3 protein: CASSPGTGGNYGYTF; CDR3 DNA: TGCGCCAGCAGCCCCGGGACAGGGGGCAACTATGGCTACACCTTC
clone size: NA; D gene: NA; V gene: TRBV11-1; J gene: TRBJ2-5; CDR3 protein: CASSLIGRDQETQYF; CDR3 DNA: TGTGCCAGCAGCTTAATCGGCAGGGACCAAGAGACCCAGTACTTC
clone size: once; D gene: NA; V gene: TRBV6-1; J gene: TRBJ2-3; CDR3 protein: CASSHRGRPDTQYF; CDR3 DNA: TGTGCCAGCAGTCACCGGGGACGGCCAGATACGCAGTATTTT
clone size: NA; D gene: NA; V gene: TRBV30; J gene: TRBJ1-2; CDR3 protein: CACSGMGAGSYGYTF; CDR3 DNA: TGTGCCTGTAGCGGGATGGGGGCTGGGAGCTATGGCTACACCTTC
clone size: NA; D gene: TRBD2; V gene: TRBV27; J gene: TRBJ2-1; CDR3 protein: CASSPSGIANNEQFF; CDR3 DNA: TGTGCCAGCAGCCCAAGCGGGATAGCCAACAATGAGCAGTTCTTC
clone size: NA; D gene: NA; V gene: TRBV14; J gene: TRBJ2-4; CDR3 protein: CASSQGRGRALGKNIQYF; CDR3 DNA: TGTGCCAGCAGCCAAGGGCGGGGACGGGCCCTAGGCAAAAACATTCAGTACTTC
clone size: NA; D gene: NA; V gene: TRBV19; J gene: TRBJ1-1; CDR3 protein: CATQTTEAFF; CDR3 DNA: TGTGCCACCCAAACCACTGAAGCTTTCTTT
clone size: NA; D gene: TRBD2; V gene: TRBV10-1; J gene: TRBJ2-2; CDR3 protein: CASNAGGSNTGELFF; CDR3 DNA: TGCGCCAGCAACGCGGGAGGCTCGAACACCGGGGAGCTGTTTTTT
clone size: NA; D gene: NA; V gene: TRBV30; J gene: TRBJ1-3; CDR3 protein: CAWSPDSFGNTIYF; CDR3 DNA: TGTGCCTGGAGTCCAGACAGTTTCGGAAACACCATATATTTT
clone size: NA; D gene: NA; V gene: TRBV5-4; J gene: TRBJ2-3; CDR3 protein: CASSQVQGADTQYF; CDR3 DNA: TGTGCCAGCAGCCAAGTCCAAGGGGCTGATACGCAGTATTTT
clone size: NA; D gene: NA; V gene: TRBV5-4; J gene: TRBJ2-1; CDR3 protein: CASSLVVKRVSYNEQFF; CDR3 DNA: TGTGCCAGCAGCTTGGTCGTGAAAAGGGTGTCCTACAATGAGCAGTTCTTC
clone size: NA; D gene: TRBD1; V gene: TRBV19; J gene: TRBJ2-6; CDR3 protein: CASEDRGKAGANVLTF; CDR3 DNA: TGTGCCAGTGAGGACAGGGGGAAAGCTGGGGCCAACGTCCTGACTTTC
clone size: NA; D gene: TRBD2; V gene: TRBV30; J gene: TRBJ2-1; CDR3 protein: CAWSVRPSGRFDEQFF; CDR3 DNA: TGTGCCTGGAGTGTACGCCCTAGCGGGAGGTTCGATGAGCAGTTCTTC
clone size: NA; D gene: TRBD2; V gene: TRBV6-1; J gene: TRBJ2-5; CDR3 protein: CASSGITSGRAIRETQYF; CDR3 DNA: TGTGCCAGCAGTGGGATTACTAGCGGGAGGGCCATAAGGGAGACCCAGTACTTC
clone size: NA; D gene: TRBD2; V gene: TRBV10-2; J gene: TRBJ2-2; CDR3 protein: CATKYSLKSGADTGELFF; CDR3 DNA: TGCGCCACCAAGTACAGTTTAAAGAGCGGGGCGGACACCGGGGAGCTGTTTTTT
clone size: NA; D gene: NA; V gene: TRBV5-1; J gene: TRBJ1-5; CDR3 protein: CASSPGVMENQPQHF; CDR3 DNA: TGCGCCAGCAGCCCGGGGGTTATGGAAAATCAGCCCCAGCATTTT
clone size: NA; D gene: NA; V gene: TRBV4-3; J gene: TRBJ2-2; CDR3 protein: CASSQEWLFAPGELFF; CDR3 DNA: TGCGCCAGCAGCCAAGAATGGCTTTTCGCGCCCGGGGAGCTGTTTTTT
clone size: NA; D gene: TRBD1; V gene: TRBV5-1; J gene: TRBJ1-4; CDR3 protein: CASSQQGAQDEKLFF; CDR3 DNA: TGCGCCAGCAGCCAACAGGGGGCCCAGGATGAAAAACTGTTTTTT
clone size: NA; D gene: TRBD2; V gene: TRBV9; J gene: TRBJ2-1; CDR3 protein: CASSSGTSGRNYNEQFF; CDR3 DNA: TGTGCCAGCAGCTCAGGGACTAGCGGGAGGAACTACAATGAGCAGTTCTTC
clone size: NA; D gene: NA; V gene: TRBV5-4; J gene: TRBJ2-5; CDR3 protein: CASSYKETQYF; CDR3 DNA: TGTGCCAGCAGCTATAAAGAGACCCAGTACTTC
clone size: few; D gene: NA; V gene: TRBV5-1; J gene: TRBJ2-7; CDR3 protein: CASSPDGFYEQYF; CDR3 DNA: TGCGCCAGCAGCCCCGACGGGTTCTACGAGCAGTACTTC
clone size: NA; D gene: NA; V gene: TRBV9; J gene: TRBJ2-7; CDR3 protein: CASSPPHHPYEQYF; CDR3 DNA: TGTGCCAGCAGCCCCCCCCACCATCCCTACGAGCAGTACTTC
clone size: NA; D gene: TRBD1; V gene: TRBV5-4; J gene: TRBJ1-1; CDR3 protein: CASSLQGVRNTEAFF; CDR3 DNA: TGTGCCAGCAGCTTGCAGGGGGTCCGGAACACTGAAGCTTTCTTT
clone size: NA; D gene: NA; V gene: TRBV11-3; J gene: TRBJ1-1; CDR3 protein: CASSLVLTEAFF; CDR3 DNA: TGTGCCAGCAGCTTAGTCCTCACTGAAGCTTTCTTT
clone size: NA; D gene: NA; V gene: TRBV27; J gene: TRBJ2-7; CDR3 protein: CASSPDLKRYEQYF; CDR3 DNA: TGTGCCAGCAGTCCCGATCTAAAACGATACGAGCAGTACTTC
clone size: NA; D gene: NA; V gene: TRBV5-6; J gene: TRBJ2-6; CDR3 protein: CASSLRDSGANVLTF; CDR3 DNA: TGTGCCAGCAGCTTGAGGGATTCTGGGGCCAACGTCCTGACTTTC
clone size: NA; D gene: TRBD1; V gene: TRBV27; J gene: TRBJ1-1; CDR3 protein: CASSIKRTGNTEAFF; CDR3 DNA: TGTGCCAGCAGTATCAAGAGGACAGGGAACACTGAAGCTTTCTTT
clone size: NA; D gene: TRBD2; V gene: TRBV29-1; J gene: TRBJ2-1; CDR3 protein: CSVEVHPGLAFEQFF; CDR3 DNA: TGCAGCGTTGAAGTACACCCGGGACTAGCATTCGAGCAGTTCTTC
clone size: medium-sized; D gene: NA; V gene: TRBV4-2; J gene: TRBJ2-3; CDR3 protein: CASSQELLETDTQYF; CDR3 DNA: TGTGCCAGCAGCCAAGAGCTCCTAGAAACAGATACGCAGTATTTT
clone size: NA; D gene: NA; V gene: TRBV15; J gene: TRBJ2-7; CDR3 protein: CATSGKLSSYEQYF; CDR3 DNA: TGTGCCACCAGCGGAAAACTGAGCTCCTACGAGCAGTACTTC
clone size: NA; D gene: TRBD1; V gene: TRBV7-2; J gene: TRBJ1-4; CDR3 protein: CASSSRTGGGEKLFF; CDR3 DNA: TGTGCCAGCAGCTCCCGGACAGGGGGAGGTGAAAAACTGTTTTTT
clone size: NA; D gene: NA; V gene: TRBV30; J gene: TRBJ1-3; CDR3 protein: CAWSSGPRISGNTIYF; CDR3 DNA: TGTGCCTGGTCCTCAGGGCCTCGAATCTCTGGAAACACCATATATTTT
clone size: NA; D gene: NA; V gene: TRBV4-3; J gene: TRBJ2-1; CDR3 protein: CASSQTNIDEQFF; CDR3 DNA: TGCGCCAGCAGCCAGACAAATATCGATGAGCAGTTCTTC
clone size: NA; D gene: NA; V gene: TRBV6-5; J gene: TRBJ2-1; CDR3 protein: CASSYSSSALGEQFF; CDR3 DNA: TGTGCCAGCAGTTACTCTTCGTCAGCCCTCGGTGAGCAGTTCTTC
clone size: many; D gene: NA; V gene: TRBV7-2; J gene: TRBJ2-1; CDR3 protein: CASSTFPRGNNEQFF; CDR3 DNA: TGTGCCAGCAGCACGTTCCCGAGGGGGAACAATGAGCAGTTCTTC
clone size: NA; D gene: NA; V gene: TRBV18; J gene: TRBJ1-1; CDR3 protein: CASSPQGSVNTEAFF; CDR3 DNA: TGTGCCAGCTCACCACAGGGGAGCGTGAACACTGAAGCTTTCTTT
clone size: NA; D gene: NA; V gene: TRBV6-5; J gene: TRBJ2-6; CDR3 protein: CASSNSGANVLTF; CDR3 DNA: TGTGCCAGCAGTAACTCTGGGGCCAACGTCCTGACTTTC
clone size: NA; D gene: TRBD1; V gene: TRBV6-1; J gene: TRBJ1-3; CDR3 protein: CASKTDRSGNTIYF; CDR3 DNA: TGTGCCAGCAAGACGGACAGGTCTGGAAACACCATATATTTT
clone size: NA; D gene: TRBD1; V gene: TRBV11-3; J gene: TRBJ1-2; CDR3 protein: CASSPGTGQDYGYTF; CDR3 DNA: TGTGCCAGCAGCCCAGGGACTGGACAGGACTATGGCTACACCTTC
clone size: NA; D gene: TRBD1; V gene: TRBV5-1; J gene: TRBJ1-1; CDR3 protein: CASSPDRGLTEAFF; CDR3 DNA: TGCGCCAGCAGCCCGGACAGGGGGTTAACTGAAGCTTTCTTT
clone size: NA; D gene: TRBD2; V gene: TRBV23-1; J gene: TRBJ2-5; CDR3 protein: CASSQLGSGRANSETQYF; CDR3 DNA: TGCGCCAGCAGTCAATTAGGTAGCGGGAGGGCCAATTCTGAGACCCAGTACTTC
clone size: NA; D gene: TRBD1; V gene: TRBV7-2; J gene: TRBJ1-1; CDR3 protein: CASSSRQGPTEAFF; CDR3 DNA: TGTGCCAGCAGCTCAAGACAGGGGCCCACTGAAGCTTTCTTT
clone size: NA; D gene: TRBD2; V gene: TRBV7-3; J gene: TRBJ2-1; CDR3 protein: CASSSSGLGSHNEQFF; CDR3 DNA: TGTGCCAGCAGCTCCTCGGGACTAGGGTCCCACAATGAGCAGTTCTTC
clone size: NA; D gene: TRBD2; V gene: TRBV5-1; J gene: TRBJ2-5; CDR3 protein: CASSLGTSGKLETQYF; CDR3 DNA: TGCGCCAGCAGCTTGGGGACTAGCGGGAAGCTTGAGACCCAGTACTTC
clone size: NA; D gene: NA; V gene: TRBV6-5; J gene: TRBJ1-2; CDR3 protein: CASSPTGNGYTF; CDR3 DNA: TGTGCCAGCAGTCCGACGGGCAATGGCTACACCTTC
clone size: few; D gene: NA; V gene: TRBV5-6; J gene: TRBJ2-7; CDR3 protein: CASSLNEYEQYF; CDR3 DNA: TGTGCCAGCAGCTTGAACGAATACGAGCAGTACTTC
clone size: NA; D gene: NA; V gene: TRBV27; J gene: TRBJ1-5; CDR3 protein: CASSTGNQPQHF; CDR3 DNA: TGTGCCAGCAGTACAGGGAATCAGCCCCAGCATTTT
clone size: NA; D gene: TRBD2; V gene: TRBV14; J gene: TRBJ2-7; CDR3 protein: CASSQAREGEQYF; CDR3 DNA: TGTGCCAGCAGCCAAGCTAGGGAGGGAGAGCAGTACTTC
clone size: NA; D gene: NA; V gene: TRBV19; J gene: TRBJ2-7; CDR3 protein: CASSFGQKYEQYF; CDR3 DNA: TGTGCCAGTAGTTTTGGACAGAAGTACGAGCAGTACTTC